This TCR beta chain is drawn from a study of early T cells in non-severe SARS-CoV-2 infection. Using its own MiXCR run on the 5' RACE reads, TCRdb lists one record per CDR3 protein. Of roughly 41,000 distinct CDR3 sequences in the sample, over 4% are singletons; the top ten hold approximately 4.8%. This clonotype was seen ten or more times. V shed 4 bases and J 3 bases; nucleotides not matched to a gene: 5. Per germline, CDR1 MGHRA and CDR2 YSYEKL. There are 14 residues in the CDR3. This chain uses TRBV4-1 with TRBJ1-1; TRBD1 agrees at 7 bases. The sequencing sample was made of whole blood. This clonotype was sampled from an adult who was a healthcare worker with PCR-confirmed SARS-CoV-2 infection or an uninfected control (not recorded which). CDR3 loop: CASSPRQGHTEAFF. CDR3 bases: TGCGCCAGCAGCCCTCGACAGGGACACACTGAAGCTTTCTTT.